The T cell receptor (beta chain) described here comes from a study of T-cell memory formation after mild COVID-19. This clonotype was observed a few times. TCRdb processed the 5' RACE reads anew with MiXCR; each CDR3 protein has one entry. The sample shows 300,000 to 400,000 distinct CDR3 sequences, 25% to 30% of them seen only once. This TCR was recovered from an adult woman who had mild COVID-19 (a few samples of this study predate the infection). Cell type and time point are not known. Input material: PBMCs or a T cell subset sorted from them (not recorded which).

CDR3 residues: CASSSGGQGNTDTQYF. The CDR3 DNA reads as TGCGCCAGCAGTTCCGGTGGACAGGGAAACACAGATACGCAGTATTTT. The V gene is TRBV5-1, the J gene TRBJ2-3; 8 bases agree with TRBD1. Germline V gives CDR1 SGHRS, CDR2 YFSETQ. The CDR3 is 16 amino acids. The J segment lost 2 bases and the V segment lost 5 bases, leaving 10 bases of the junction unmatched.